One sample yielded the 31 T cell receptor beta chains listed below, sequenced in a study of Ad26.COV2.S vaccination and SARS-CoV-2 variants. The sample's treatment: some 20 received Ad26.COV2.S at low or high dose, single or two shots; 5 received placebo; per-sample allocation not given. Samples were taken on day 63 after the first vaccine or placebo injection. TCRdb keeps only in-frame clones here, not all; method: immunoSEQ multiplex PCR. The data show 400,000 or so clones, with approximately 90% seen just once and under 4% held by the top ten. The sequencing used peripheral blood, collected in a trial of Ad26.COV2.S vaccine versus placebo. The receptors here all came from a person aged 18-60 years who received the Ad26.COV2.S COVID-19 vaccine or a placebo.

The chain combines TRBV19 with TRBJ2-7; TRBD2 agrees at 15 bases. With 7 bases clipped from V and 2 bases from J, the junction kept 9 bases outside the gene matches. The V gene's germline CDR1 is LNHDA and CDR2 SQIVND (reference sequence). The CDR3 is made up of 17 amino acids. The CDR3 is CASTGGLAGGTPYEQYF. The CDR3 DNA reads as TGTGCCAGTACCGGAGGACTAGCGGGGGGGACGCCCTACGAGCAGTACTTC.

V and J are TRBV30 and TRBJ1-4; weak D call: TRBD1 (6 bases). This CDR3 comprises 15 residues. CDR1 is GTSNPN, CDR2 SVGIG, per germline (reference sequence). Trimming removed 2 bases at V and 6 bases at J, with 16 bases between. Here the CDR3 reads CAWSRGGGPYEKLFF. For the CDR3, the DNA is TGTGCCTGGAGTAGGGGAGGGGGACCCTATGAAAAACTGTTTTTT. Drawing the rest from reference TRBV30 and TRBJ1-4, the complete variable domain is SQTIHQWPATLVQPVGSPLSLECTVEGTSNPNLYWYRQAAGRGLQLLFYSVGIGQISSEVPQNLSASRPQDRQFILSSKKLLLSDSGFYLCAWSRGGGPYEKLFFGSGTQLSVL.

The DNA of the CDR3 is TGCAGTGCTGAGCGTACAGATACGCAGTATTTT. Its protein is CSAERTDTQYF. The rearrangement joins TRBV20-1 to TRBJ2-3, with D uncertain. The CDR3 extends over 11 amino acids. The V end lost 5 bases, the J end lost 3 bases, and 6 bases lay between the germline ends. The germline CDR1 and CDR2 sequences are DFQATT and SNEGSKA (reference sequence).

The CDR3, as DNA: TGTGCCACCAGCAGGACTAGCGGGAGCACAGATACGCAGTATTTT. It codes for CATSRTSGSTDTQYF. The gene calls are TRBV15 and TRBJ2-3; the match to TRBD2 covers 10 bases. V was pared by 3 bases and J by 0 bases, with 0 bases of the junction left unmatched. The CDR3 runs to 15 residues. The germline V gene encodes CDR1 LNHNV and CDR2 YYDKDF (reference sequence).

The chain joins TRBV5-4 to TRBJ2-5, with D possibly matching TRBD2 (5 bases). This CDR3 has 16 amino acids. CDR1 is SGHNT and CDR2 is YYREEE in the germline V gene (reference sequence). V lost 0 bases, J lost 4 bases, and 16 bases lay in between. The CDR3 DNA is TGTGCCAGCAGCTTGGTCCGAGGGCTTGAGGTAGAGACCCAGTACTTC. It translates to CASSLVRGLEVETQYF.

CDR3 coding DNA: TGTGCCAGCAGTGACTACATTACCGGGGAGCTGTTTTTT. Amino acids: CASSDYITGELFF. This sequence joins TRBV6-4 and TRBJ2-2; the D is unclear. CDR1 is MRHNA and CDR2 is SNTAGT in the germline V gene. Trimming removed 1 base from V and 5 bases from J, with 5 bases in between. The CDR3 covers 13 residues.

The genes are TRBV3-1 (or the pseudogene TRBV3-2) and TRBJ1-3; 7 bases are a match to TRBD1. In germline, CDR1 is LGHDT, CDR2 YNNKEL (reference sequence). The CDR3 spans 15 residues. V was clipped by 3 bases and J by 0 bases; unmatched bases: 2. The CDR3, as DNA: TGTGCCAGCAGCCAGAGGGACAGCTCTGGAAACACCATATATTTT. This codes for CASSQRDSSGNTIYF.

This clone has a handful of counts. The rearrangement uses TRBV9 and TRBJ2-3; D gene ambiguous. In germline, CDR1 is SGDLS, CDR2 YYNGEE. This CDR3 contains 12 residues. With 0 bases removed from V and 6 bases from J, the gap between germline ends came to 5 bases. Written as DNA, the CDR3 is TGTGCCAGCAGCGTAGAGGTGGATACGCAGTATTTT. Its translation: CASSVEVDTQYF.

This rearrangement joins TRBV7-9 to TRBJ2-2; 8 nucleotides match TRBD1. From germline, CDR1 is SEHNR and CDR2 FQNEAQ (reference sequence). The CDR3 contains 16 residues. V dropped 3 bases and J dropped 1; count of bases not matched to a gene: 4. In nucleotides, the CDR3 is TGTGCCAGCAGCTTCTCCGGGACAGGGAACACCGGGGAGCTGTTTTTT. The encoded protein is CASSFSGTGNTGELFF.

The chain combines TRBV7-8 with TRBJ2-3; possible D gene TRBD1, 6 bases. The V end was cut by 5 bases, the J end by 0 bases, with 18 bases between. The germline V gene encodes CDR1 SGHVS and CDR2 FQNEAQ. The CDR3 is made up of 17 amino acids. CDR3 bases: TGTGCCAGCAGCACCAGGGGCCTCCGAGGGAGCACAGATACGCAGTATTTT. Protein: CASSTRGLRGSTDTQYF.

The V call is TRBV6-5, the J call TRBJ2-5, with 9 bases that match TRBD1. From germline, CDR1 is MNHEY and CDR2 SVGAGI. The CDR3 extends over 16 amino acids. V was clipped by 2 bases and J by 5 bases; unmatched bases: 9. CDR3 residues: CASSYGGTGNIETQYF. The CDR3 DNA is TGTGCCAGCAGTTACGGGGGGACAGGGAACATTGAGACCCAGTACTTC.

For the CDR3, the DNA is TGTGCCAGCAGTCGGGGACAGTTACAAGAGACCCAGTACTTC. Translation: CASSRGQLQETQYF. J is TRBJ2-5 and V is TRBV2, with 7 bases that match TRBD1. Per the germline V gene, CDR1 is SNHLY and CDR2 is FYNNEI. V lost 5 bases to trimming and J lost 2 bases; unmatched junction nucleotides: 5. The CDR3 sequence is 14 residues long.

CDR3 nucleotide sequence: TGTGCCAGCAGCTTGGGTCCAGGGAACACTGAAGCTTTCTTT. As protein: CASSLGPGNTEAFF. V is TRBV5-5 and J is TRBJ1-1, with no clear D. Trimming left V 0 bases short and J 1 base short, with 7 bases between. The germline CDR1 and CDR2 sequences are SGHKS and YYEKEE (reference sequence). The CDR3 is made up of 14 amino acids.

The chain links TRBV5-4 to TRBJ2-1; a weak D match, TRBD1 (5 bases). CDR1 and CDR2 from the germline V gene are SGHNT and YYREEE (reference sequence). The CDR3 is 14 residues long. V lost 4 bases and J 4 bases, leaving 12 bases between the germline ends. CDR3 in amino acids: CASSPKDNYNEQFF. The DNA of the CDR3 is TGTGCCAGCAGCCCTAAGGACAATTACAATGAGCAGTTCTTC.

This chain's CDR3 is CASSLHGGITEAFF. The CDR3 coding sequence is TGTGCCAGCAGCCTCCATGGGGGCATCACTGAAGCTTTCTTT. J is TRBJ1-1 and V is TRBV7-2; tentative D call: TRBD1 (6 bases). V shed 5 bases and J shed 4 bases, with 14 bases lying between them. The CDR3 is 14 amino acids. Germline assignment: CDR1 SGHTA and CDR2 FQGNSA. Using reference TRBV7-2 and TRBJ1-1 for the parts outside the CDR3, the full variable domain is GAGVSQSPSNKVTEKGKDVELRCDPISGHTALYWYRQSLGQGLEFLIYFQGNSAPDKSGLPSDRFSAERTGGSVSTLTIQRTQQEDSAVYLCASSLHGGITEAFFGQGTRLTVV.

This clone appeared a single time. CDR3 loop: CASGLDTNTGELFF. The CDR3 region has the DNA TGTGCCAGCGGCCTGGACACGAACACCGGGGAGCTGTTTTTT. V is TRBV2 and J is TRBJ2-2; tentative D call: TRBD1 (5 bases). The CDR3 runs to 14 residues. Germline V gene sequence: CDR1 SNHLY, CDR2 FYNNEI. With 8 bases removed from V and 0 bases from J, the gap between germline ends came to 10 bases.

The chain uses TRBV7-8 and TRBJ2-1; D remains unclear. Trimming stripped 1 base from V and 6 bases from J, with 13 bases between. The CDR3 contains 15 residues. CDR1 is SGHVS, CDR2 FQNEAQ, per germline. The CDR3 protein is CASSLVRVFSNEQFF. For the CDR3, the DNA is TGTGCCAGCAGCTTAGTTAGGGTCTTCTCCAATGAGCAGTTCTTC.

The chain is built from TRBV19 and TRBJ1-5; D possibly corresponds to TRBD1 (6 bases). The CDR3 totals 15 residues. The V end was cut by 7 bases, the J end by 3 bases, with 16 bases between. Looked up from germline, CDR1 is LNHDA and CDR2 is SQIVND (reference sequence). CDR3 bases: TGTGCCAGTACTCAAATCGGGGGGCCCAATCAGCCCCAGCATTTT. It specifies CASTQIGGPNQPQHF.

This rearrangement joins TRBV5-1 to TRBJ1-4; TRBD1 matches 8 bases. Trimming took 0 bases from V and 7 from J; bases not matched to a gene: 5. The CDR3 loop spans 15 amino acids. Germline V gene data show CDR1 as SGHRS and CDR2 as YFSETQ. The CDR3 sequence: CASSLVGRGREKLFF. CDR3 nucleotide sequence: TGCGCCAGCAGCTTGGTTGGCAGGGGGCGTGAAAAACTGTTTTTT.

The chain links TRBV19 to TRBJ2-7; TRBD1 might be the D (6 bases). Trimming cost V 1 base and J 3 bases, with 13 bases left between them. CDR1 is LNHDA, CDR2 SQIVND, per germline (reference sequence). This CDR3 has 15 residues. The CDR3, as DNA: TGTGCCAGTAGTATAGGGGCAGGGGAAGTCTACGAGCAGTACTTC. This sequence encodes CASSIGAGEVYEQYF.

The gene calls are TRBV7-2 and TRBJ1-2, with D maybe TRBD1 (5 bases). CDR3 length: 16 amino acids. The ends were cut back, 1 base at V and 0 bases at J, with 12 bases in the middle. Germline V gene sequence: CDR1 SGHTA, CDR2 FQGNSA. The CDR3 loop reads CASSLGSGIANYGYTF. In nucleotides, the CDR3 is TGTGCCAGCAGCTTAGGGTCAGGGATTGCTAACTATGGCTACACCTTC.

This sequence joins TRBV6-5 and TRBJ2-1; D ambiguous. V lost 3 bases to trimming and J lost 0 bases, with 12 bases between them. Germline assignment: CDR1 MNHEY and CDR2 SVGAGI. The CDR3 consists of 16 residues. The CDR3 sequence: CASSYGLKSSYNEQFF. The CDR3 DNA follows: TGTGCCAGCAGTTATGGTTTGAAGAGCTCCTACAATGAGCAGTTCTTC.

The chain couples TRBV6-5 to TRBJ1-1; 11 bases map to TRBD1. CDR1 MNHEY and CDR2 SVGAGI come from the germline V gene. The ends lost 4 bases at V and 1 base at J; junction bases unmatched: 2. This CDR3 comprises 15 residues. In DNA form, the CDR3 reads TGTGCCAGCAGTTTTGGGACAGGGGGGAACACTGAAGCTTTCTTT. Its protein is CASSFGTGGNTEAFF.

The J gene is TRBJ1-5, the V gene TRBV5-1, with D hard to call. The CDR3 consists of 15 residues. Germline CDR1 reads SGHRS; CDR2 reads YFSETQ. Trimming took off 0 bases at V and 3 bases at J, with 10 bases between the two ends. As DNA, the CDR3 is TGCGCCAGCAGCTTGGGGGGTGAGAACAATCAGCCCCAGCATTTT. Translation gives CASSLGGENNQPQHF.

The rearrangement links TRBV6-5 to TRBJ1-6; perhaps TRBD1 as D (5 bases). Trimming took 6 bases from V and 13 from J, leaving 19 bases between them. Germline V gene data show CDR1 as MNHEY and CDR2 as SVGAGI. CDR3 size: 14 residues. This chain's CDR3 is CASRTRAGKFPLHF. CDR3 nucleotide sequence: TGTGCCAGCAGGACACGTGCAGGGAAGTTCCCCCTCCACTTT.

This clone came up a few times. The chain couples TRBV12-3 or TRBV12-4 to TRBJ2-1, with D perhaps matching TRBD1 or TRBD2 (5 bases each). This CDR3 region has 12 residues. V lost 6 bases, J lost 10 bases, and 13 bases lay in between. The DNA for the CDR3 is TGTGCCAGCAGACTCATCCGGGACGAGCAGTTCTTC. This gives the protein CASRLIRDEQFF.

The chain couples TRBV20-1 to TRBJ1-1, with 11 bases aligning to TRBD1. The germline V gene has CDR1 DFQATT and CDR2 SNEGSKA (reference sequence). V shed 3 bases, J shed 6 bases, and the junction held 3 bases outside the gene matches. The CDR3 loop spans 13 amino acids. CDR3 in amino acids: CSASRDRGSEAFF. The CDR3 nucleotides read TGCAGTGCTAGTCGGGACAGGGGGTCTGAAGCTTTCTTT.

The CDR3 DNA reads as TGTGCCAGCAGCTATCGGTGGGGTACTGAAGCTTTCTTT. Translating gives CASSYRWGTEAFF. This sequence joins TRBV12-3 or TRBV12-4 and TRBJ1-1, with no clear D. The CDR3 has 13 amino acids. V was cut by 6 bases and J by 5 bases, with 13 bases left in between.

CDR3 bases: TGTGCCAGCAGCCCTCCACAGGGTTCGTGGATATCCGGGGCCAACGTCCTGACTTTC. This codes for CASSPPQGSWISGANVLTF. The V and J genes are TRBV5-6 and TRBJ2-6; D perhaps matches TRBD1 (6 bases). Germline V CDR1 and CDR2: SGHDT, YYEEEE. This CDR3 comprises 19 residues. Trimming left V 4 bases short and J 4 bases short, with 24 bases between. Full variable domain (remainder filled in from reference TRBV5-6 and TRBJ2-6): DAGVTQSPTHLIKTRGQQVTLRCSPKSGHDTVSWYQQALGQGPQFIFQYYEEEERQRGNFPDRFSGHQFPNYSSELNVNALLLGDSALYLCASSPPQGSWISGANVLTFGAGSRLTVL.

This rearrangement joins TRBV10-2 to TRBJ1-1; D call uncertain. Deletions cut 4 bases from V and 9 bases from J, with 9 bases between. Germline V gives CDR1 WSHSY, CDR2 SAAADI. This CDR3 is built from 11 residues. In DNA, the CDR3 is TGCGCCAGCAGTGTTTCGGAGCAAGCTTTCTTT. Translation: CASSVSEQAFF.

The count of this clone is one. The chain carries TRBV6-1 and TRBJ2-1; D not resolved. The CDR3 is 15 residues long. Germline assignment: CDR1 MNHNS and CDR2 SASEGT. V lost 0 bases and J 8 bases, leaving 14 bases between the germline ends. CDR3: CASSEAPQYEYEQFF. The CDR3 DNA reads TGTGCCAGCAGTGAAGCGCCTCAGTATGAGTATGAGCAGTTCTTC.